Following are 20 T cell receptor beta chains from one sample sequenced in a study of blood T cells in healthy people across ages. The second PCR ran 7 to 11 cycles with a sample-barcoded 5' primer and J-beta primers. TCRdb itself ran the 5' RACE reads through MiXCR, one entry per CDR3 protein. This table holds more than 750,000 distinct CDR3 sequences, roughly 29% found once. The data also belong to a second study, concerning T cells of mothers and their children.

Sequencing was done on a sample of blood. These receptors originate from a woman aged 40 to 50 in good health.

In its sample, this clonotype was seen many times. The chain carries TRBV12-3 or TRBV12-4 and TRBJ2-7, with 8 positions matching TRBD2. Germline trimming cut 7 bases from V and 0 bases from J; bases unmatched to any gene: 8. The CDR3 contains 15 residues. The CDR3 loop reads CASTFGGALSYEQYF. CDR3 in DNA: TGTGCCAGCACCTTCGGGGGGGCCCTCTCCTACGAGCAGTACTTC.

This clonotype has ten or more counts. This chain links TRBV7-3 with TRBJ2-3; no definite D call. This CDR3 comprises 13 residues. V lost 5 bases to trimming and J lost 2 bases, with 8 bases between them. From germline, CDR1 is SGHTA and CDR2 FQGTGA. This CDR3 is CASSLLHTDTQYF. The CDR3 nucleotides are TGTGCCAGCAGCCTCCTTCACACAGATACGCAGTATTTT.

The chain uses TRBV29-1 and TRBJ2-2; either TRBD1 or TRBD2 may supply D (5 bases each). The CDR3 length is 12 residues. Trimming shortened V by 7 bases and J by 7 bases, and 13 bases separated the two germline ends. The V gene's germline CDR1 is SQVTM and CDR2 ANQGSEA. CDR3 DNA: TGCAGCGCCTCCCGGGGCCTCGGGGAGCTGTTTTTT. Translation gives CSASRGLGELFF.

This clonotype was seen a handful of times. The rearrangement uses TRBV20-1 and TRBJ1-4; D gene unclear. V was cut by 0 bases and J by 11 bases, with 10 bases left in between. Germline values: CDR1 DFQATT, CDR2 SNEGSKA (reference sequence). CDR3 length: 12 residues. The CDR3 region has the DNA TGCAGTGCTAGAGACCCCTCCGGGAAACTGTTTTTT. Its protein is CSARDPSGKLFF.

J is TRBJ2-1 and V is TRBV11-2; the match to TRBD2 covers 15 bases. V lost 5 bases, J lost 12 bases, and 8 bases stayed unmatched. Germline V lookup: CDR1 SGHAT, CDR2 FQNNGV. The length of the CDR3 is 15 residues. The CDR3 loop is CASSRTSGGAYGQFF. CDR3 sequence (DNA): TGTGCCAGCAGCCGGACTAGCGGGGGGGCGTATGGGCAGTTCTTC.

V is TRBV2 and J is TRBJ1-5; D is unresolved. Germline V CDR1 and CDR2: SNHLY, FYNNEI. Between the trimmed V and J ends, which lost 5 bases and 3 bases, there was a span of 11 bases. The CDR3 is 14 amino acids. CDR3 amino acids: CASSRLNINQPQHF. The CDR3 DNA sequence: TGTGCCAGCAGTCGACTGAATATCAATCAGCCCCAGCATTTT.

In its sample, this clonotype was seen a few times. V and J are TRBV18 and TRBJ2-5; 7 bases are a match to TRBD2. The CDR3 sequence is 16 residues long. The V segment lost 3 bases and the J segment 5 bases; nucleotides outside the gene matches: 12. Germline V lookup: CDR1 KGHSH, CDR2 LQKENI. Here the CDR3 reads CASSPTSGTTRETQYF. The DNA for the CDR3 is TGTGCCAGCTCACCGACATCGGGGACTACCCGGGAGACCCAGTACTTC.

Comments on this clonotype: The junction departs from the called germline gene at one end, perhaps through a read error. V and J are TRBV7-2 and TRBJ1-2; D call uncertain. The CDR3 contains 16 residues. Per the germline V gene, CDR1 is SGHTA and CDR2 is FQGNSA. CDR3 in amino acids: CASSLAGGSQVYGYTF. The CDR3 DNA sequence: TGTGCCAGCAGCCTAGCCGGTGGCAGTCAAGTCTATGGCTACACCTTC.

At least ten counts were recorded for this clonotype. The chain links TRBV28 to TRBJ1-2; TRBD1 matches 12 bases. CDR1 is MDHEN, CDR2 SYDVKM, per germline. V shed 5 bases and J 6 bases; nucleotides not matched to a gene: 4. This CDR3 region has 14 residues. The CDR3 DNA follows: TGTGCCAGCAGTCCGGGACAGGGGGCGAATGGCTACACCTTC. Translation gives CASSPGQGANGYTF.

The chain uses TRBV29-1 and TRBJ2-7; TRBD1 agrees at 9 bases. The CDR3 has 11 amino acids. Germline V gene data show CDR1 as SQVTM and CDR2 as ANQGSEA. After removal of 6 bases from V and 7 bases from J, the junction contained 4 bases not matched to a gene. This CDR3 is CSVTGGAEQYF. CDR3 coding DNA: TGCAGCGTAACAGGGGGCGCGGAGCAGTACTTC.

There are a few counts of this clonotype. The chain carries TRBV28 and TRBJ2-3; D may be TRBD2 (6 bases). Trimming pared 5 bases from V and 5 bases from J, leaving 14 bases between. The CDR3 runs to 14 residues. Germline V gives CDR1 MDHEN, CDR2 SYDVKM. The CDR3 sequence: CASSTRGIGDTQYF. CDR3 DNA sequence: TGTGCCAGCAGTACCCGCGGGATTGGAGATACGCAGTATTTT.

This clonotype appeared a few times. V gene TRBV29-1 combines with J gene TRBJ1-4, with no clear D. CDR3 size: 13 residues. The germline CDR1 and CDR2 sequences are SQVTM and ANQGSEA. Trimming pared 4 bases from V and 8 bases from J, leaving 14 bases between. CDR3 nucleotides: TGCAGCGTTGCCGTTAATAGTCGCGAAAAACTGTTTTTT. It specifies CSVAVNSREKLFF.

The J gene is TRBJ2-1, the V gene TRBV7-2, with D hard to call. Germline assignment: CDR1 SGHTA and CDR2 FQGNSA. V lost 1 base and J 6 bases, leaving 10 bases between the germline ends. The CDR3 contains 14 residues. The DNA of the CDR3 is TGTGCCAGCAGCTTAGTAGGGCCAGCCAATGAGCAGTTCTTC. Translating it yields CASSLVGPANEQFF.

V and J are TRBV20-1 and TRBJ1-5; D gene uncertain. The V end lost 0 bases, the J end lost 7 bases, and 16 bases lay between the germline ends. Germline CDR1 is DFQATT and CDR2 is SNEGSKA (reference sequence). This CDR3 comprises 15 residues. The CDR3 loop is CSARDSGISRQPQHF. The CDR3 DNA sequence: TGCAGTGCTAGAGATAGCGGAATCTCCAGGCAGCCCCAGCATTTT.

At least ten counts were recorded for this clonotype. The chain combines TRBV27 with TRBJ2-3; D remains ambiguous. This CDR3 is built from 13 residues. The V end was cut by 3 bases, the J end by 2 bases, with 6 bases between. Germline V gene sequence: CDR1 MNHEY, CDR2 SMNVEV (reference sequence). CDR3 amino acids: CASSFKHTDTQYF. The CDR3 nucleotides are TGTGCCAGCAGTTTCAAACACACAGATACGCAGTATTTT.

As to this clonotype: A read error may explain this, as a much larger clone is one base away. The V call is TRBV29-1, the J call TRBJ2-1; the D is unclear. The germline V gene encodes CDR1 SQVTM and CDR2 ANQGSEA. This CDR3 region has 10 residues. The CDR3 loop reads CSVFSNEQVF. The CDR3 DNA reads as TGCAGCGTGTTCAGCAATGAGCAGGTCTTC.

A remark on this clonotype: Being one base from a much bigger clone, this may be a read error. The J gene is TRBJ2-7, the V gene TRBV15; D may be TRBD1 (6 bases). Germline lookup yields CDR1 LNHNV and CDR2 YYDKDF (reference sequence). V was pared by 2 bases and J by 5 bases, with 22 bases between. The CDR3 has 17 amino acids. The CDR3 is CATSRSRGQPGTHEQYF. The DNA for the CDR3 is TGTGCCACCAGCAGATCCCGAGGACAGCCCGGTACCCACGAGCAGTACTTC.

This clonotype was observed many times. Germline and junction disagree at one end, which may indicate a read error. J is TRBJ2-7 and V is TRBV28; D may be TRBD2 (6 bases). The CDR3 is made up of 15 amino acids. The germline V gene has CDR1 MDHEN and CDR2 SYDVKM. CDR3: CASSFGGLSSYEQYF. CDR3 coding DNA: TGCGCCAGCAGCTTCGGAGGGCTGAGCTCCTACGAGCAGTACTTC.

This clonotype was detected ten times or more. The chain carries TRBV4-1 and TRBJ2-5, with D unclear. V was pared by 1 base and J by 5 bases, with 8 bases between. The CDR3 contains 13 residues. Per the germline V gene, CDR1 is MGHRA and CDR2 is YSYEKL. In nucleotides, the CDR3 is TGCGCCAGCAGCCAAGTTGTCGGGGAGACCCAGTACTTC. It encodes CASSQVVGETQYF.

For the CDR3, the DNA is TGTGCCACCAGTGATTTACGGACAGGGGGCTCCTACAATGAGCAGTTCTTC. Encoded protein: CATSDLRTGGSYNEQFF. The V gene is TRBV24-1, the J gene TRBJ2-1; 10 nucleotides line up with TRBD1. After removal of 1 base from V and 0 bases from J, the junction contained 2 bases not matched to a gene. In germline, CDR1 is KGHDR, CDR2 SFDVKD. This CDR3 is 17 amino acids long.